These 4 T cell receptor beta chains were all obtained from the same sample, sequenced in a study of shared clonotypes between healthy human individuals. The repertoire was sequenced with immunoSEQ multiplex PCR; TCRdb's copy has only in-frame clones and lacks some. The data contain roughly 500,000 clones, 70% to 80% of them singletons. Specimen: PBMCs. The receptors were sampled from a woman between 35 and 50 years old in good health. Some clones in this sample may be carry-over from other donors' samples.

For the CDR3, the DNA is TGTGCCAGCAGCTTCAGGAATAACTATGGCTACACCTTC. It codes for CASSFRNNYGYTF. The chain is built from TRBV7-8 and TRBJ1-2; no definite D call. The CDR3 extends over 13 amino acids. Germline CDR1 SGHVS, CDR2 FQNEAQ. V lost 3 bases to trimming and J lost 1 base, with 6 bases between them.

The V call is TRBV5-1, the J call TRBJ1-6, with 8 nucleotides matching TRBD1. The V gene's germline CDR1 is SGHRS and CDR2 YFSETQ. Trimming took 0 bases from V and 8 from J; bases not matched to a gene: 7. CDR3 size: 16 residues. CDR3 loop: CASSLVQGAFDSPLHF. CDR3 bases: TGCGCCAGCAGCTTGGTCCAGGGGGCTTTTGATTCACCCCTCCACTTT. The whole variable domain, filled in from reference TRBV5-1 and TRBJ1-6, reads KAGVTQTPRYLIKTRGQQVTLSCSPISGHRSVSWYQQTPGQGLQFLFEYFSETQRNKGNFPGRFSGRQFSNSRSEMNVSTLELGDSALYLCASSLVQGAFDSPLHFGNGTRLTVT.

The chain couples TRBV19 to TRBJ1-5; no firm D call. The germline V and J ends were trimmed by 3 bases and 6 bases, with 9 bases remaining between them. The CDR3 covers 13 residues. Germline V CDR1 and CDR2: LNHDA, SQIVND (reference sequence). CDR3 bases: TGTGCCAGTAGTATCCGGGAGGCTCAGCCCCAGCATTTT. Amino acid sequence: CASSIREAQPQHF.

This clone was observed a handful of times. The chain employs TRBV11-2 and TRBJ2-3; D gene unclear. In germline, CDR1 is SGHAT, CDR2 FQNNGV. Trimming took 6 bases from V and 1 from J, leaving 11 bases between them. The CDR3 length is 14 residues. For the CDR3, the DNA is TGTGCCAGCAGGACCGGGCGACGCACAGATACGCAGTATTTT. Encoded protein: CASRTGRRTDTQYF.